The 5 T cell receptor beta chains listed next were all sequenced from one sample in a study of T cell changes during pregnancy in multiple sclerosis. Here immunoSEQ multiplex PCR was the method, and the copy in TCRdb shows in-frame clones only, minus some. The top ten hold more than 15% of the sample, which has approximately 22,000 clones, approximately 86% seen once. Sample: CD8+ T cells from peripheral blood mononuclear cells, taken in the first trimester of pregnancy. These receptors originate from a female donor in good health, enrolled as a control in a pregnancy study.

The chain has TRBV9 and TRBJ2-7, with D unresolved. CDR1 SGDLS and CDR2 YYNGEE come from the germline V gene. The CDR3 has 13 amino acids. Trimming removed 0 bases from V and 0 bases from J, with 4 bases in between. The CDR3 protein is CASSVEHSYEQYF. The CDR3 nucleotides are TGTGCCAGCAGCGTAGAGCACTCCTACGAGCAGTACTTC.

The chain carries TRBV2 and TRBJ2-7; tentatively, D is TRBD1 (8 bases). Germline lookup yields CDR1 SNHLY and CDR2 FYNNEI. This CDR3 has 14 residues. V was clipped by 4 bases and J by 4 bases, with 14 bases between them. As DNA, the CDR3 is TGTGCCAGCAGTGTTACAGGGGGGGAATACGAGCAGTACTTC. This encodes CASSVTGGEYEQYF.

The DNA for the CDR3 is TGTGCCAGCAGCTTAAGGACAGGGGGCGCGAGGACTGAAGCTTTCTTT. It is translated as CASSLRTGGARTEAFF. J is TRBJ1-1 and V is TRBV11-3; 11 nucleotides match TRBD1. This CDR3 contains 16 residues. J was trimmed by 5 bases and V by 2 bases; bases with no gene match: 7. Germline lookup yields CDR1 SGHNT and CDR2 YENEEA.

V gene TRBV19 combines with J gene TRBJ1-5; TRBD1 matches at 8 bases. The CDR3 sequence is 12 residues long. After removal of 8 bases from V and 6 bases from J, the junction contained 3 bases not matched to a gene. Germline V lookup: CDR1 LNHDA, CDR2 SQIVND (reference sequence). The CDR3 sequence: CASVQGGQPQHF. DNA for the CDR3: TGTGCCAGTGTACAGGGGGGTCAGCCCCAGCATTTT.

This chain links TRBV28 with TRBJ1-2; a possible D gene is TRBD1 (6 bases). This CDR3 region has 17 residues. Germline-derived CDR1 and CDR2 are MDHEN and SYDVKM. V was trimmed by 2 bases and J by 2 bases, leaving 18 bases between them. The CDR3 sequence: CASSLHARVQGNYGYTF. CDR3 coding DNA: TGTGCCAGCAGTTTACACGCCCGAGTTCAGGGGAACTATGGCTACACCTTC.